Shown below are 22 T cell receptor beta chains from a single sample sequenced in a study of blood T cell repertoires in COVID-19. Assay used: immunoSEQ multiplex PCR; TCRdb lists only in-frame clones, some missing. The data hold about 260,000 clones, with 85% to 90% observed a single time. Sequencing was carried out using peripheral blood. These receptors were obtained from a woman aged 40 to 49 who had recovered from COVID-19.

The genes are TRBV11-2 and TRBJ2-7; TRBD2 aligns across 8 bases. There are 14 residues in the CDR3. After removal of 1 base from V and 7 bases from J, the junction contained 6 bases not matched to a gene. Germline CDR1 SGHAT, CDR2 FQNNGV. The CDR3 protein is CASSLVGGVGEQYF. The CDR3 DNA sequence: TGTGCCAGCAGCTTAGTCGGGGGGGTCGGGGAGCAGTACTTC.

Here the CDR3 reads CASSLTYRSRLYGYTF. Written as DNA, the CDR3 is TGTGCCAGCAGCTTGACCTACAGGTCTAGACTCTATGGCTACACCTTC. The chain joins TRBV7-2 to TRBJ1-2, with TRBD1 as a possible D gene (5 bases). In germline, CDR1 is SGHTA, CDR2 FQGNSA. The V end lost 3 bases, the J end lost 4 bases, and 18 bases lay between the germline ends. The CDR3 runs to 16 residues.

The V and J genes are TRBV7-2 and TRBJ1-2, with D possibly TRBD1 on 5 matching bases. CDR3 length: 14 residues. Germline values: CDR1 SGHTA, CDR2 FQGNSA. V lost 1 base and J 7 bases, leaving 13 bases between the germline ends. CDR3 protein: CASSLEVEGRGYTF. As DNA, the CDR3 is TGTGCCAGCAGCTTAGAGGTGGAGGGACGTGGCTACACCTTC.

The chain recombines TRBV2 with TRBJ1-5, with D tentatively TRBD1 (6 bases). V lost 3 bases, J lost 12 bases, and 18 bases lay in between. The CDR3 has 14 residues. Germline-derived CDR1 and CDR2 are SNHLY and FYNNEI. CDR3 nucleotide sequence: TGTGCCAGCAGTGATACCGGGGGGGCCCAGGGCCAGCATTTT. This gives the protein CASSDTGGAQGQHF.

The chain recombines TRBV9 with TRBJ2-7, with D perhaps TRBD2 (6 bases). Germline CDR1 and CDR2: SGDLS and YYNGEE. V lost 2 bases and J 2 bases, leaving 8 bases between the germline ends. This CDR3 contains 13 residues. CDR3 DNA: TGTGCCAGCAGCGTCGGGGAGGCCTACGAGCAGTACTTC. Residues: CASSVGEAYEQYF.

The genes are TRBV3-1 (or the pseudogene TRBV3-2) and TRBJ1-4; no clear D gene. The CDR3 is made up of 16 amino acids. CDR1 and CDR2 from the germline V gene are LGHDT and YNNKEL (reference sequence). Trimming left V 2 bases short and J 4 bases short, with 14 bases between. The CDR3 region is CASSQPSVVLNEKLFF. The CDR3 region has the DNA TGTGCCAGCAGCCAACCCTCAGTGGTCCTTAATGAAAAACTGTTTTTT.

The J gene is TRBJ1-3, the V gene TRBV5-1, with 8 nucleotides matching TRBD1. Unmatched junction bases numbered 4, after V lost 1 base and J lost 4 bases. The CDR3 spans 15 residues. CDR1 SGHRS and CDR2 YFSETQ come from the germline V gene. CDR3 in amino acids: CASSLSRGQGNTIYF. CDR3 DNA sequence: TGCGCCAGCAGCTTGTCCAGGGGGCAAGGAAACACCATATATTTT.

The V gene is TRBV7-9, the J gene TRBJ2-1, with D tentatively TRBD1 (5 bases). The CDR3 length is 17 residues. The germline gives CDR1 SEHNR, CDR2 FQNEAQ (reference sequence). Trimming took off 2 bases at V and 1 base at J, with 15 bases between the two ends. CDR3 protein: CASSLFYGARSYNEQFF. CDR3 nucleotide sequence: TGTGCCAGCAGCTTATTTTATGGGGCGCGTTCCTACAATGAGCAGTTCTTC.

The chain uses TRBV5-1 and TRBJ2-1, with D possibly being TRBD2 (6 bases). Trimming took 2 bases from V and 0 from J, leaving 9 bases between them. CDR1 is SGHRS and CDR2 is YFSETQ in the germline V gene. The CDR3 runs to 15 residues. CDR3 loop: CASSFGGSSYNEQFF. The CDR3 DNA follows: TGCGCCAGCAGCTTCGGGGGAAGCTCCTACAATGAGCAGTTCTTC.

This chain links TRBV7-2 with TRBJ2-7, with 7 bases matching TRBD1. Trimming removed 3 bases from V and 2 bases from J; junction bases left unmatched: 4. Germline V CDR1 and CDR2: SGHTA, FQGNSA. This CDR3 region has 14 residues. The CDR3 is CASSFVTGPYEQYF. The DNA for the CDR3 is TGTGCCAGCAGCTTTGTGACAGGGCCCTACGAGCAGTACTTC.

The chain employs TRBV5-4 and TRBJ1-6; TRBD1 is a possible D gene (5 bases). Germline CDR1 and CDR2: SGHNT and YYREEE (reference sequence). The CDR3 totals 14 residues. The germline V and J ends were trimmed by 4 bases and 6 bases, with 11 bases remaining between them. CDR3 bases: TGTGCCAGCAGCCCGCCGGGACTTAATTCACCCCTCCACTTT. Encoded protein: CASSPPGLNSPLHF. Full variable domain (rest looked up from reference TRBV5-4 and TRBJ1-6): ETGVTQSPTHLIKTRGQQVTLRCSSQSGHNTVSWYQQALGQGPQFIFQYYREEENGRGNFPPRFSGLQFPNYSSELNVNALELDDSALYLCASSPPGLNSPLHFGNGTRLTVT.

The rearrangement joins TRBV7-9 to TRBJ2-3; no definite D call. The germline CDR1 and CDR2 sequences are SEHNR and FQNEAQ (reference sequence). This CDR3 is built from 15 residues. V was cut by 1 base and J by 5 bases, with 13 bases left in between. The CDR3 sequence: CASSLVGSPRDTQYF. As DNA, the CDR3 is TGTGCCAGCAGCTTAGTCGGGTCCCCCCGAGATACGCAGTATTTT.

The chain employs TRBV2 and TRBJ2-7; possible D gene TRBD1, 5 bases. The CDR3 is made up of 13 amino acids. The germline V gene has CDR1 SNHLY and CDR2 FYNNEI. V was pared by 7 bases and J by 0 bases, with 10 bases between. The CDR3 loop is CASTWTLSYEQYF. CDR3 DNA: TGTGCCAGCACGTGGACACTCTCCTACGAGCAGTACTTC. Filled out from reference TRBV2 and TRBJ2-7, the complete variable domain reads EPEVTQTPSHQVTQMGQEVILRCVPISNHLYFYWYRQILGQKVEFLVSFYNNEISEKSEIFDDQFSVERPDGSNFTLKIRSTKLEDSAMYFCASTWTLSYEQYFGPGTRLTVT.

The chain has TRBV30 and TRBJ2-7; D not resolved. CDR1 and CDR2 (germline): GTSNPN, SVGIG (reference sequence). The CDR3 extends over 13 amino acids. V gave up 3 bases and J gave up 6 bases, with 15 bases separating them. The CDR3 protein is CAWRPDLSTEQYF. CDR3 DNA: TGTGCCTGGAGGCCCGATTTGAGTACCGAGCAGTACTTC.

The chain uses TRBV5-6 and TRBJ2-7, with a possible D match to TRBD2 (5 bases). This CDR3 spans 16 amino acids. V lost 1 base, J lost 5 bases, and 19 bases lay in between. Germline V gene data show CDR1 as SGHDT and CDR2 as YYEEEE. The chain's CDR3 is CASSLSGLGGWHEQYF. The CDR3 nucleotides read TGTGCCAGCAGCTTGAGCGGCCTAGGAGGATGGCACGAGCAGTACTTC.

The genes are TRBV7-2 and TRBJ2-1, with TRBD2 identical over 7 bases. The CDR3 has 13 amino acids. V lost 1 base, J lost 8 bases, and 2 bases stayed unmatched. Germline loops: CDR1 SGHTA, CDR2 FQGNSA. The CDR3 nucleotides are TGTGCCAGCAGCTTAGGACGGGGGGATGAGCAGTTCTTC. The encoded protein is CASSLGRGDEQFF.

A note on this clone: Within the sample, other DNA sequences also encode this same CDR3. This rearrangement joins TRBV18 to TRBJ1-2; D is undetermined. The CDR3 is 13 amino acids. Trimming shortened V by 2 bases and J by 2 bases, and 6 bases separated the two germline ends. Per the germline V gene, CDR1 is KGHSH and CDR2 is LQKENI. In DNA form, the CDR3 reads TGTGCCAGCTCACCAACGGGGAACTATGGCTACACCTTC. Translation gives CASSPTGNYGYTF.

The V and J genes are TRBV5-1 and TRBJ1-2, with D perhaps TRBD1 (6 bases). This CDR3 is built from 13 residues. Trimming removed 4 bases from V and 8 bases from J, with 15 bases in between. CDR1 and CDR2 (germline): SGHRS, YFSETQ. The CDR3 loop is CASSAARGGGYTF. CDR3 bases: TGCGCCAGCAGCGCGGCTCGGGGGGGCGGCTACACCTTC.

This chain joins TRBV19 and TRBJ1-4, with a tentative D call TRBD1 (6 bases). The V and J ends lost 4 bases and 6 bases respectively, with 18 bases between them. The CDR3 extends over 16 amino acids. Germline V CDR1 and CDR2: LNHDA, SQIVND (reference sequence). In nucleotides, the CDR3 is TGTGCCAGTAGTACCCCCCACAGGGTGGAGGATGAAAAACTGTTTTTT. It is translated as CASSTPHRVEDEKLFF.

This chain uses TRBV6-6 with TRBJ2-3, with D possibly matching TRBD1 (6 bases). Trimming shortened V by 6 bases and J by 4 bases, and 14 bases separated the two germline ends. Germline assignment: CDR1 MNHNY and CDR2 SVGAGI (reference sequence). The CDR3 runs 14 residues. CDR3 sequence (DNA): TGTGCCAGCAGGACAGGCGCCAGCGCAGATACGCAGTATTTT. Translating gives CASRTGASADTQYF.

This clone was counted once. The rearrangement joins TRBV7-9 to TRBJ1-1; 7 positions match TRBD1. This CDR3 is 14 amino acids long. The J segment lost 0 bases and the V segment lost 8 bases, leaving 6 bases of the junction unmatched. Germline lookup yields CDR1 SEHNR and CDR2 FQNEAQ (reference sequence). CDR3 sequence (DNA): TGTGCCAGCGTCCCACAGGGGTTGAACACTGAAGCTTTCTTT. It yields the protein CASVPQGLNTEAFF.

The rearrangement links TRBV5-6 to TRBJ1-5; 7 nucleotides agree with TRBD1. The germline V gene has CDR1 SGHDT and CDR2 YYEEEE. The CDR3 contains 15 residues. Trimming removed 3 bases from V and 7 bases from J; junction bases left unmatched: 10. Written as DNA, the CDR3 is TGTGCCAGCAGCTCAGCAGGGGGTCGTTCACAGCCCCAGCATTTT. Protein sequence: CASSSAGGRSQPQHF. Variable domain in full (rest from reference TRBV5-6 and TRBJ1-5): DAGVTQSPTHLIKTRGQQVTLRCSPKSGHDTVSWYQQALGQGPQFIFQYYEEEERQRGNFPDRFSGHQFPNYSSELNVNALLLGDSALYLCASSSAGGRSQPQHFGDGTRLSIL.